These 11 T cell receptor beta chains were all obtained from the same sample, sequenced in a study of cytomegalovirus exposure and HLA in healthy donors. PCR involved 60 Vbeta and 13 Jbeta primers. Profiled with immunoSEQ multiplex PCR; TCRdb holds only in-frame clones, not every one. Seen here are 98,000 or so clones, 9.5% to 13% observed once, and the top ten hold about 5.7%. The sequenced material came from PBMCs. The receptors were gathered from a man in his forties in good health and CMV-seropositive.

V and J are TRBV4-1 and TRBJ2-7, with 11 bases fitting TRBD1. Germline lookup yields CDR1 MGHRA and CDR2 YSYEKL. The CDR3 contains 15 residues. V trimming: 1 base; J trimming: 4 bases; junction bases outside the gene matches: 3. The CDR3 DNA follows: TGCGCCAGCAGCCAAGGGACAGGGGGCGGTTACGAGCAGTACTTC. Its protein product is CASSQGTGGGYEQYF.

V usage is TRBV2 and J usage is TRBJ2-5, with 10 positions matching TRBD2. Germline loops: CDR1 SNHLY, CDR2 FYNNEI. The CDR3 extends over 15 amino acids. The junction had 5 bases not matched to a gene; V was cut back by 4 bases and J by 3 bases. The CDR3 region is CASSVGLADEETQYF. CDR3 nucleotides: TGTGCCAGCAGTGTTGGACTAGCGGACGAAGAGACCCAGTACTTC.

The chain uses TRBV9 and TRBJ2-2, with D perhaps matching TRBD1 (6 bases). Germline V gene lookup returns CDR1 SGDLS and CDR2 YYNGEE. Trimming cost V 0 bases and J 4 bases, with 10 bases left between them. This CDR3 contains 15 residues. In DNA, the CDR3 is TGTGCCAGCAGCGTAGTAGGGACAACCACCGGGGAGCTGTTTTTT. The encoded protein is CASSVVGTTTGELFF.

This clone occurred a few times. This sequence joins TRBV15 and TRBJ2-7; D perhaps matches TRBD1 (5 bases). Germline loops: CDR1 LNHNV, CDR2 YYDKDF (reference sequence). Trimming stripped 0 bases from V and 0 bases from J, with 9 bases between. The CDR3 is 15 residues long. This CDR3 reads CATSREEQGSYEQYF. Written as DNA, the CDR3 is TGTGCCACCAGCAGAGAAGAGCAGGGCTCCTACGAGCAGTACTTC.

The J gene is TRBJ2-1, the V gene TRBV2, with D hard to call. Germline CDR1 reads SNHLY; CDR2 reads FYNNEI. CDR3 length: 12 amino acids. The V gene lost 6 bases and the J gene lost 6 bases, with 9 bases spanning the gap. CDR3 amino acids: CASRASFNEQFF. CDR3 coding DNA: TGTGCCAGCAGAGCCTCGTTCAATGAGCAGTTCTTC. The variable domain in full, with the rest retrieved from reference TRBV2 and TRBJ2-1, is EPEVTQTPSHQVTQMGQEVILRCVPISNHLYFYWYRQILGQKVEFLVSFYNNEISEKSEIFDDQFSVERPDGSNFTLKIRSTKLEDSAMYFCASRASFNEQFFGPGTRLTVL.

There are a few counts of this clone. This chain uses TRBV2 with TRBJ2-2; the D is unclear. V was trimmed by 2 bases and J by 1 base, leaving 2 bases between them. CDR3 length: 13 residues. Germline assignment: CDR1 SNHLY and CDR2 FYNNEI. The CDR3 sequence: CASSEQNTGELFF. The CDR3 bases are TGTGCCAGCAGTGAACAGAACACCGGGGAGCTGTTTTTT.

This clone was found a few times. V usage is TRBV11-3 and J usage is TRBJ2-6; D gene uncertain. CDR3 length: 15 amino acids. V lost 4 bases to trimming and J lost 0 bases, with 7 bases between them. The germline V gene encodes CDR1 SGHNT and CDR2 YENEEA. CDR3 in amino acids: CASSSESSGANVLTF. CDR3 nucleotides: TGTGCCAGCAGCTCCGAGAGCTCTGGGGCCAACGTCCTGACTTTC.

With regard to this clone: This sample also contains other DNA sequences that code for the same CDR3. The DNA of the CDR3 is TGTGCCAGCAGCGTGGTCGGGGGCACAGATACGCAGTATTTT. The encoded protein is CASSVVGGTDTQYF. The chain joins TRBV9 to TRBJ2-3, with D possibly being TRBD2 (5 bases). Per germline, CDR1 SGDLS and CDR2 YYNGEE. The CDR3 totals 14 residues. V lost 2 bases to trimming and J lost 1 base, with 8 bases between them.

In this sample, this clone turned up many times. The rearrangement uses TRBV18 and TRBJ2-7; a weak D match, TRBD2 (6 bases). V lost 6 bases and J lost 0, with 12 bases in between. Germline V gene data show CDR1 as KGHSH and CDR2 as LQKENI. The CDR3 extends over 14 amino acids. CDR3 in DNA: TGTGCCAGCTCGACGGGACTTACCTCCTACGAGCAGTACTTC. Translation: CASSTGLTSYEQYF.

The table lists this clone with a few counts. V and J are TRBV28 and TRBJ1-2; unclear D gene. Trimming removed 4 bases at V and 6 bases at J, with 18 bases between. The germline gives CDR1 MDHEN, CDR2 SYDVKM. The CDR3 is 15 residues long. The CDR3, as DNA: TGTGCCAGCAGTTATAGTTTGTTCGCGGGTAATGGCTACACCTTC. Its translation is CASSYSLFAGNGYTF.

This clone was counted between two and nine times. The chain recombines TRBV25-1 with TRBJ2-7; 10 bases line up with TRBD1. This CDR3 is built from 15 residues. The J segment lost 6 bases and the V segment lost 3 bases, leaving 8 bases of the junction unmatched. The germline V gene encodes CDR1 MGHDK and CDR2 SYGVNS. In DNA form, the CDR3 reads TGTGCCAGCAGTGATTCCGGGACAGGGGCTTTCGAGCAGTACTTC. Its protein is CASSDSGTGAFEQYF.